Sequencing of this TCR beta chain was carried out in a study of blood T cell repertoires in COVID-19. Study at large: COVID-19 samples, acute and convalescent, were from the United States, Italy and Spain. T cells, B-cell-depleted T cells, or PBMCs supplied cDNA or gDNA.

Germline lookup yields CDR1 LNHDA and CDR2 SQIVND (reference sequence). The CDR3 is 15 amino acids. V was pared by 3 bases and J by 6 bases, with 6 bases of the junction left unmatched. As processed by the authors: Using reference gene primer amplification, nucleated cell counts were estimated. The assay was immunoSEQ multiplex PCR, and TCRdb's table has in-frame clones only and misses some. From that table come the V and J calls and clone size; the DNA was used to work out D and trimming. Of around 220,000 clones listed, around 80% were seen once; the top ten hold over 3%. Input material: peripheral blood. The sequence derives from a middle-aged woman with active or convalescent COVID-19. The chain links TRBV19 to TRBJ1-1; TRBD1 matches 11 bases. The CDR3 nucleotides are TGTGCCAGTAGTATCACCGGGACAGGGGGGTCTGAAGCTTTCTTT. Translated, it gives CASSITGTGGSEAFF.